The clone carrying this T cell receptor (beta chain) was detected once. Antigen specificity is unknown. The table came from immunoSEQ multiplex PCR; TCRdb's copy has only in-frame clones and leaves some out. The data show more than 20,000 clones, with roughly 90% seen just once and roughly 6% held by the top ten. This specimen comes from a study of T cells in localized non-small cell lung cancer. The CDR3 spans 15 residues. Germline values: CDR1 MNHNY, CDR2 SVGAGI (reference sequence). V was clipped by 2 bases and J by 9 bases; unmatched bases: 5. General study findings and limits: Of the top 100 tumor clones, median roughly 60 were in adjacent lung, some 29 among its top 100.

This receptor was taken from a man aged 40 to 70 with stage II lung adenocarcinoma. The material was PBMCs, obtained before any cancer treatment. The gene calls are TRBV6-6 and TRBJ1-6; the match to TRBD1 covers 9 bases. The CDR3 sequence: CASSYEGQGVSPLHF. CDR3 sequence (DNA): TGTGCCAGCAGTTACGAGGGACAGGGAGTTTCACCCCTCCACTTT.